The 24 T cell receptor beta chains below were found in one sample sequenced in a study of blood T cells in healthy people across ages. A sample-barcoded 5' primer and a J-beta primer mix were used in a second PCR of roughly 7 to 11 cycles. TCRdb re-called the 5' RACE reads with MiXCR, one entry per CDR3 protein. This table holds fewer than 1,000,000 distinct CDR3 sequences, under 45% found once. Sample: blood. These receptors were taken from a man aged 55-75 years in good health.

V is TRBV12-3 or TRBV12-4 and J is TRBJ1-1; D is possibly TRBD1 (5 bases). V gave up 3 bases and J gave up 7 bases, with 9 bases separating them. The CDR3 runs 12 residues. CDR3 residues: CASSLRGLEAFF. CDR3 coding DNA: TGTGCCAGCAGTTTGAGGGGACTTGAAGCTTTCTTT.

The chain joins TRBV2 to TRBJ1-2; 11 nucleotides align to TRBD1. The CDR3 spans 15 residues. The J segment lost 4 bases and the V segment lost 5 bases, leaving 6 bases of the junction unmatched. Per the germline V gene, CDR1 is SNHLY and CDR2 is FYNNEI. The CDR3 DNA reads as TGTGCCAGCAGTCGGACAGGGGGCGAGGGCTATGGCTACACCTTC. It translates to CASSRTGGEGYGYTF.

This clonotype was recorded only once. This CDR3 reads CSARDQGYGSYNEQFF. The DNA of the CDR3 is TGCAGTGCTAGAGATCAGGGATACGGCTCCTACAATGAGCAGTTCTTC. The chain joins TRBV20-1 to TRBJ2-1; a weak D match, TRBD1 (5 bases). From germline, CDR1 is DFQATT and CDR2 SNEGSKA (reference sequence). The CDR3 has 16 residues. The V end was cut by 0 bases, the J end by 0 bases, with 12 bases between.

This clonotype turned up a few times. The DNA of the CDR3 is TGTGCCAGCGGGAATGATCGGGGGGCATCGGTTCCACACTACGAGCAGTACTTC. This codes for CASGNDRGASVPHYEQYF. The V and J genes are TRBV5-8 and TRBJ2-7; TRBD2 might be the D (7 bases). The germline V and J ends were trimmed by 7 bases and 3 bases, with 29 bases remaining between them. CDR3 length: 18 amino acids. CDR1 SGHTS and CDR2 YDEGEE come from the germline V gene. Full variable domain (remainder filled in from reference TRBV5-8 and TRBJ2-7): EAGVTQSPTHLIKTRGQQATLRCSPISGHTSVYWYQQALGLGLQFLLWYDEGEERNRGNFPPRFSGRQFPNYSSELNVNALELEDSALYLCASGNDRGASVPHYEQYFGPGTRLTVT.

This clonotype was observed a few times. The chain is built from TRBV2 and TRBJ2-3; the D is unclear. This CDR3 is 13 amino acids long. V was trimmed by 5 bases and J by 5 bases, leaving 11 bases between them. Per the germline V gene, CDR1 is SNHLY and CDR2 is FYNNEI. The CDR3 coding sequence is TGTGCCAGCAGTTCTGATCCGGGAGATACGCAGTATTTT. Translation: CASSSDPGDTQYF.

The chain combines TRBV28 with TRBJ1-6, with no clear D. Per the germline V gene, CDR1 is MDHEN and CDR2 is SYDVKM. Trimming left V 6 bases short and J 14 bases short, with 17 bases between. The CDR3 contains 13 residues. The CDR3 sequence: CASSRFSGMTLHF. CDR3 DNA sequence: TGTGCCAGCAGCCGTTTTTCGGGTATGACCCTCCACTTT.

The CDR3 bases are TGTGCCAGCAGTTACCGGACTAGCGGGGGAAAACTCTACGAGCAGTACTTC. The encoded protein is CASSYRTSGGKLYEQYF. The chain uses TRBV28 and TRBJ2-5; 13 nucleotides align to TRBD2. Gene TRBJ2-7 matches the end of the DNA better, so the J call may be wrong. This CDR3 contains 17 residues. Per germline, CDR1 MDHEN and CDR2 SYDVKM.

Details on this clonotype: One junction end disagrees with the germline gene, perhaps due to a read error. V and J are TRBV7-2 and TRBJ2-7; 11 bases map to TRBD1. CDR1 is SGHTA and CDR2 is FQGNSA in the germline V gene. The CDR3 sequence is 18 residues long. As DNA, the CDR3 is TGTGCCAACAGCTTATCCGGGACAGGGGGTACCTCAACCTACGAGCAGTACTTC. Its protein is CANSLSGTGGTSTYEQYF. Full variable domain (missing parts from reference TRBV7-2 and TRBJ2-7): GAGVSQSPSNKVTEKGKDVELRCDPISGHTALYWYRQSLGQGLEFLIYFQGNSAPDKSGLPSDRFSAERTGGSVSTLTIQRTQQEDSAVYLCANSLSGTGGTSTYEQYFGPGTRLTVT.

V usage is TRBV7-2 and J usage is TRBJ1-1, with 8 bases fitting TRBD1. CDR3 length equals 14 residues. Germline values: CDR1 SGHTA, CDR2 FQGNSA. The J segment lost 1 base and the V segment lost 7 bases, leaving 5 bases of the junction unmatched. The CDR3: CASTPDRGNTEAFF. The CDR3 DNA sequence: TGTGCCAGCACCCCTGACAGGGGGAACACTGAAGCTTTCTTT.

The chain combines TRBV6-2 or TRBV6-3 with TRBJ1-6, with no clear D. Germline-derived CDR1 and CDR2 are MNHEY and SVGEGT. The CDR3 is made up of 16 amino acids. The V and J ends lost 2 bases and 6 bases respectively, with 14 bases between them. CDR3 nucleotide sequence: TGTGCCAGCAGTTACCTGTCGGGTAATCGTAATTCACCCCTCCACTTT. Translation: CASSYLSGNRNSPLHF.

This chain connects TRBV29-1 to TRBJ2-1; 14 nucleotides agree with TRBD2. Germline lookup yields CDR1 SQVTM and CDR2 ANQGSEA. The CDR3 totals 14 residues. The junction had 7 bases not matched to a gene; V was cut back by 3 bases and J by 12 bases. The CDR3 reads CSVEGTSGGQGQFF. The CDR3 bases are TGCAGCGTTGAGGGGACTAGCGGGGGACAGGGGCAGTTCTTC.

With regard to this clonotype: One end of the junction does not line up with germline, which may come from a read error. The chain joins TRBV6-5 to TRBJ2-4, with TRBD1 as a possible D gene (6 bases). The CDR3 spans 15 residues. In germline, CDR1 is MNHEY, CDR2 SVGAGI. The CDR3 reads CAGSSNRVSKNIQYF. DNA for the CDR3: TGTGCCGGCAGTTCAAACAGGGTGTCCAAAAACATTCAGTACTTC.

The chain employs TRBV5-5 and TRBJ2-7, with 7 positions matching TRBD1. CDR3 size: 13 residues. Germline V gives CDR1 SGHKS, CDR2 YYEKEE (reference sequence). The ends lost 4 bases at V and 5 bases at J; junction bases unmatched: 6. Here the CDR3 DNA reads TGTGCCAGCAGCCCAACAGGGGCCCACGAGCAGTACTTC. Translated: CASSPTGAHEQYF.

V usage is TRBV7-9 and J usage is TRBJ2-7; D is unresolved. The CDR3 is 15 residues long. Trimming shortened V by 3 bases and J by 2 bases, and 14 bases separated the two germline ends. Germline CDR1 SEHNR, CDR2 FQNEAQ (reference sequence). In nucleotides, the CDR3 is TGTGCCAGCAGCTTCCTAATGAGCGACCCCTACGAGCAGTACTTC. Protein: CASSFLMSDPYEQYF.

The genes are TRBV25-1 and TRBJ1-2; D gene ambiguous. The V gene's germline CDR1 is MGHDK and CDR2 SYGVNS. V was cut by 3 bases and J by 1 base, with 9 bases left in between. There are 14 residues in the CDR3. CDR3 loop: CASSESGINYGYTF. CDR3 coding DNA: TGTGCCAGCAGTGAGTCAGGAATTAACTATGGCTACACCTTC.

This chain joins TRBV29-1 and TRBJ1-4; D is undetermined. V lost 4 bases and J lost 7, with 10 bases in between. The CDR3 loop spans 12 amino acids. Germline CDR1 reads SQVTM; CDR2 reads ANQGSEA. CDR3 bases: TGCAGCGTTGCGGGAGATGGTGAAAAACTGTTTTTT. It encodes CSVAGDGEKLFF. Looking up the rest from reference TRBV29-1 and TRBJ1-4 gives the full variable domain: SAVISQKPSRDICQRGTSLTIQCQVDSQVTMMFWYRQQPGQSLTLIATANQGSEATYESGFVIDKFPISRPNLTFSTLTVSNMSPEDSSIYLCSVAGDGEKLFFGSGTQLSVL.

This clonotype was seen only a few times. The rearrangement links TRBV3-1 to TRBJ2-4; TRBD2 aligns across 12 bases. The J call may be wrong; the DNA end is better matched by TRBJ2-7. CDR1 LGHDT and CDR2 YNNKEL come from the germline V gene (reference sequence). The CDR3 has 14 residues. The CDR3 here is CASSHQGLAGEQYF. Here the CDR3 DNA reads TGTGCCAGCAGCCACCAGGGACTAGCGGGCGAGCAGTACTTC.

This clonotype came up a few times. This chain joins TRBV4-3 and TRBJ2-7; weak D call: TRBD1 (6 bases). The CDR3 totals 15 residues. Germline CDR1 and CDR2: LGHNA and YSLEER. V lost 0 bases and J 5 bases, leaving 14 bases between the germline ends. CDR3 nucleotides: TGCGCCAGCAGCCAAGATATACAGGGCGAACACGAGCAGTACTTC. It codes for CASSQDIQGEHEQYF.

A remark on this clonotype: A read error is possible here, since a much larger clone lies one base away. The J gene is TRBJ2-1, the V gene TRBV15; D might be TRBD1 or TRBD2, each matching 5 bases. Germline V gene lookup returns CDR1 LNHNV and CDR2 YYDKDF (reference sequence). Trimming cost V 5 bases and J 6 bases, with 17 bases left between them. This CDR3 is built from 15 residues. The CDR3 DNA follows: TGTGCCACCAGCGGGGACCCCTCCCTTTGCAATGAGCAGTTCTTC. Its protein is CATSGDPSLCNEQFF.

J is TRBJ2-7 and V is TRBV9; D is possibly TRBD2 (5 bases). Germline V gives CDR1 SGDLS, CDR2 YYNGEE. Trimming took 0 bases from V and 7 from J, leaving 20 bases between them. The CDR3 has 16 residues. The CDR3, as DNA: TGTGCCAGCAGCGTAGGAGTCGGGGTCCGGTACAATGAGCAGTACTTC. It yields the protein CASSVGVGVRYNEQYF.

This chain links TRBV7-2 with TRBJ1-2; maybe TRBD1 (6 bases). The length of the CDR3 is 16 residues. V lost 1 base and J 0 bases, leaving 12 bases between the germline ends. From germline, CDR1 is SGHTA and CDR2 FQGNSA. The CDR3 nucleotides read TGTGCCAGCAGCTTAGGAGGACAGTACGCTAACTATGGCTACACCTTC. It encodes CASSLGGQYANYGYTF.

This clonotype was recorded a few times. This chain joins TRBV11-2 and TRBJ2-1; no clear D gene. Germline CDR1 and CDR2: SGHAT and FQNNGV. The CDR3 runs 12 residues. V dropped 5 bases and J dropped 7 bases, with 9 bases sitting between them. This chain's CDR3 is CASSQNWNEQFF. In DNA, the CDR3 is TGTGCCAGCAGCCAAAACTGGAATGAGCAGTTCTTC.

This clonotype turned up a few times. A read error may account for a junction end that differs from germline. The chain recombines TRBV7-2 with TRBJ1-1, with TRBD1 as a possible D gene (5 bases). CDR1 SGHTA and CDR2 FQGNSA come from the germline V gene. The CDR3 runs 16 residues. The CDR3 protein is CASSKVGTEMNTEAFF. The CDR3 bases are TGTGCCAGCAGTAAAGTTGGGACCGAGATGAACACTGAGGCTTTCTTT.

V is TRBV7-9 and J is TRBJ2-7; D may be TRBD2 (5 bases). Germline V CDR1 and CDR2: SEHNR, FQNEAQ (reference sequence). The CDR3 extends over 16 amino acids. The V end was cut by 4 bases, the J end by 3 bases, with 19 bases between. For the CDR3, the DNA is TGTGCCAGCAGCTCCTCCGGAGGATTAGGGTACTACGAGCAGTACTTC. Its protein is CASSSSGGLGYYEQYF. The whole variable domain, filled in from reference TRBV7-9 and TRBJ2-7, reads DTGVSQNPRHKITKRGQNVTFRCDPISEHNRLYWYRQTLGQGPEFLTYFQNEAQLEKSRLLSDRFSAERPKGSFSTLEIQRTEQGDSAMYLCASSSSGGLGYYEQYFGPGTRLTVT.